Listed here are 6 T cell receptor beta chains from one sample, sequenced in a study of blood T cell repertoires in COVID-19. Sequenced by immunoSEQ multiplex PCR; TCRdb stores in-frame clones only, minus some. The sample lists 250,000 to 350,000 clones; over 80% were seen once. The sequencing input was peripheral blood. The receptors originated from a woman aged 50 to 60 with COVID-19, enrolled during active disease.

This clone was seen many times. The V gene is TRBV5-4, the J gene TRBJ1-2; 7 nucleotides line up with TRBD1. The CDR3 length is 14 residues. The ends lost 0 bases at V and 3 bases at J; junction bases unmatched: 2. The germline gives CDR1 SGHNT, CDR2 YYREEE (reference sequence). The CDR3 sequence is CASSLEGGHYGYTF. CDR3 DNA: TGTGCCAGCAGCTTGGAAGGGGGCCACTATGGCTACACCTTC.

This clone was recorded once. The chain couples TRBV3-1 (or the pseudogene TRBV3-2) to TRBJ1-2; D remains unclear. V was trimmed by 6 bases and J by 4 bases, leaving 12 bases between them. The CDR3 contains 13 residues. CDR1 LGHDT and CDR2 YNNKEL come from the germline V gene (reference sequence). CDR3 in DNA: TGTGCCAGCAGTCCTGGACTAATCTATGGCTACACCTTC. Translating gives CASSPGLIYGYTF.

The chain links TRBV19 to TRBJ2-7; D may be TRBD2 (6 bases). The CDR3 is made up of 15 amino acids. Germline CDR1 and CDR2: LNHDA and SQIVND (reference sequence). Between the trimmed V and J ends, which lost 3 bases and 2 bases, there was a span of 14 bases. The CDR3 DNA reads TGTGCCAGTAGTATGGGGACTGGTACCCCCTACGAGCAGTACTTC. It specifies CASSMGTGTPYEQYF. The full variable domain, with the rest looked up from reference TRBV19 and TRBJ2-7, is DGGITQSPKYLFRKEGQNVTLSCEQNLNHDAMYWYRQDPGQGLRLIYYSQIVNDFQKGDIAEGYSVSREKKESFPLTVTSAQKNPTAFYLCASSMGTGTPYEQYFGPGTRLTVT.

This clone was seen once. This chain connects TRBV29-1 to TRBJ2-3; maybe TRBD2 (6 bases). The CDR3 contains 14 residues. V was shortened by 7 bases and J by 3 bases, with 17 bases between the two germline ends. Germline lookup yields CDR1 SQVTM and CDR2 ANQGSEA. The CDR3 loop is CSERRDPRTDTQYF. DNA for the CDR3: TGCAGCGAGAGGCGGGATCCACGGACAGATACGCAGTATTTT.

The chain uses TRBV10-3 and TRBJ2-7; D may be TRBD1 (6 bases). The CDR3 contains 15 residues. The germline V gene encodes CDR1 ENHRY and CDR2 SYGVKD. Trimming took off 4 bases at V and 0 bases at J, with 13 bases between the two ends. The CDR3 DNA follows: TGTGCCATCAGTGGATATGACAGGAGCTCCTACGAGCAGTACTTC. It translates to CAISGYDRSSYEQYF.

This chain joins TRBV7-8 and TRBJ2-1; weak D call: TRBD2 (6 bases). Looked up from germline, CDR1 is SGHVS and CDR2 is FQNEAQ. The CDR3 length is 17 residues. Trimming cost V 6 bases and J 0 bases, with 18 bases left between them. The CDR3: CASRVLAESSSYNEQFF. The CDR3 coding sequence is TGTGCCAGCAGGGTTTTAGCGGAGTCGAGCTCCTACAATGAGCAGTTCTTC.